Listed here are 28 T cell receptor beta chains from one sample, sequenced in a study of OX40 agonist ivuxolimab in advanced cancers. The library was made by the immunoSEQ multiplex PCR assay. Drawn from immuneACCESS, this table holds only the in-frame rearrangements with V and J called that TCRdb kept. Clones are partly lost; checked studies trace under half to an unresolved V gene and leave the rest unexplained. A total of 45,000 to 60,000 clones appear in this sample, around 84% of them only once. Together, the top ten hold roughly 23% of the sample. The material sequenced was CD4+ or CD8+ T cells sorted from blood, taken in a trial of the OX40 agonist ivuxolimab. Source of these receptors: an adult with an advanced solid tumor such as melanoma, head and neck, liver or kidney cancer.

This clone was observed a single time. The chain couples TRBV2 to TRBJ2-5; D possibly matches TRBD1 or TRBD2 (5 bases each). The J call may be in error: the DNA end matches TRBJ2-7 better. Germline V gene data show CDR1 as SNHLY and CDR2 as FYNNEI. The CDR3 runs 15 residues. This CDR3 is CASSTSLGTLDEQYF. The DNA of the CDR3 is TGTGCCAGCAGTACCTCGTTGGGGACGTTGGACGAGCAGTACTTC.

This clone came up once. V usage is TRBV4-3 and J usage is TRBJ1-1; no firm D call. This CDR3 contains 17 residues. V was clipped by 1 base and J by 1 base, with 16 bases between them. Per the germline V gene, CDR1 is LGHNA and CDR2 is YSLEER. The CDR3 DNA is TGCGCCAGCAGCCAAGTAGGTTTTTCAGGCAAGAACACTGAAGCTTTCTTT. This gives the protein CASSQVGFSGKNTEAFF.

The chain recombines TRBV10-3 with TRBJ1-1, with 11 nucleotides matching TRBD1. Per the germline V gene, CDR1 is ENHRY and CDR2 is SYGVKD. Germline trimming cut 6 bases from V and 0 bases from J; bases unmatched to any gene: 9. This CDR3 has 17 residues. The CDR3 region has the DNA TGTGCCATCAGCCCCGGGACAGGGGGGTTTATGAACACTGAAGCTTTCTTT. As protein: CAISPGTGGFMNTEAFF.

This chain connects TRBV7-9 to TRBJ2-1; D may be TRBD1 (5 bases). V gave up 3 bases and J gave up 0 bases, with 12 bases separating them. The germline gives CDR1 SEHNR, CDR2 FQNEAQ (reference sequence). The CDR3 spans 16 residues. The CDR3 protein is CASSFRQSSSYNEQFF. CDR3 in DNA: TGTGCCAGCAGCTTCCGACAGTCTAGCTCCTACAATGAGCAGTTCTTC.

In nucleotides, the CDR3 is TGTGCCAGCTTGCAGGCGGGCTCACCGCGCACCGGGGAGCTGTTTTTT. It translates to CASLQAGSPRTGELFF. This sequence joins TRBV7-2 and TRBJ2-2; possibly TRBD2 for D (5 bases). Germline V gene data show CDR1 as SGHTA and CDR2 as FQGNSA. The CDR3 extends over 16 amino acids. The V and J ends lost 8 bases and 4 bases respectively, with 20 bases between them.

J is TRBJ1-1 and V is TRBV10-3; D gene unclear. The CDR3 runs to 12 residues. Germline V gene data show CDR1 as ENHRY and CDR2 as SYGVKD. V was shortened by 10 bases and J by 0 bases, with 9 bases between the two germline ends. CDR3 region: CATREMNTEAFF. The CDR3 DNA sequence: TGTGCCACTCGAGAGATGAACACTGAAGCTTTCTTT.

The table lists this clone with a count of one. The chain links TRBV4-2 to TRBJ2-2, with D hard to call. Germline-derived CDR1 and CDR2 are LGHNA and YNFKEQ. Trimming stripped 1 base from V and 5 bases from J, with 11 bases between. The CDR3 extends over 15 amino acids. The CDR3 bases are TGTGCCAGCAGCCAAGGTTCCCCCGCTACCGGGGAGCTGTTTTTT. It translates to CASSQGSPATGELFF.

The chain joins TRBV28 to TRBJ1-5, with TRBD1 matching over 8 bases. The germline gives CDR1 MDHEN, CDR2 SYDVKM. V gave up 3 bases and J gave up 5 bases; unmatched junction bases: 6. The CDR3 is 15 residues long. In DNA form, the CDR3 reads TGTGCCAGCAGTTTCGGGACAGGAACCCATCAGCCCCAGCATTTT. Translating it yields CASSFGTGTHQPQHF.

The chain combines TRBV7-9 with TRBJ2-3; 14 bases align to TRBD2. Germline trimming cut 2 bases from V and 4 bases from J; bases unmatched to any gene: 5. Germline V gene sequence: CDR1 SEHNR, CDR2 FQNEAQ (reference sequence). The CDR3 has 17 residues. The CDR3 sequence is CASSLRTSGRYADTQYF. Written as DNA, the CDR3 is TGTGCCAGCAGCTTACGGACTAGCGGGAGGTACGCAGATACGCAGTATTTT. The full variable domain, with the rest looked up from reference TRBV7-9 and TRBJ2-3, is DTGVSQNPRHKITKRGQNVTFRCDPISEHNRLYWYRQTLGQGPEFLTYFQNEAQLEKSRLLSDRFSAERPKGSFSTLEIQRTEQGDSAMYLCASSLRTSGRYADTQYFGPGTRLTVL.

The chain joins TRBV28 to TRBJ1-4; D gene unclear. The germline V and J ends were trimmed by 7 bases and 0 bases, with 12 bases remaining between them. The germline gives CDR1 MDHEN, CDR2 SYDVKM. The CDR3 totals 15 residues. The CDR3 loop reads CASIPAFATNEKLFF. CDR3 coding DNA: TGTGCCAGCATACCGGCCTTTGCAACTAATGAAAAACTGTTTTTT.

The V and J genes are TRBV6-1 and TRBJ2-3; D unclear. The CDR3 loop spans 15 amino acids. The germline V and J ends were trimmed by 2 bases and 4 bases, with 13 bases remaining between them. CDR1 MNHNS and CDR2 SASEGT come from the germline V gene. The CDR3 reads CASSEFTGSSDTQYF. For the CDR3, the DNA is TGTGCCAGCAGTGAATTCACGGGCAGTTCAGATACGCAGTATTTT.

The V and J genes are TRBV19 and TRBJ2-3; D gene ambiguous. The CDR3 length is 10 residues. Germline V gives CDR1 LNHDA, CDR2 SQIVND (reference sequence). The germline V and J ends were trimmed by 9 bases and 6 bases, with 7 bases remaining between them. The CDR3 loop is CASIGDTQYF. Here the CDR3 DNA reads TGTGCCAGCATAGGTGATACGCAGTATTTT.

This clone was detected only once. The V call is TRBV28, the J call TRBJ1-1, with a weak D call TRBD1 (6 bases). This CDR3 comprises 13 residues. V lost 6 bases, J lost 4 bases, and 12 bases lay in between. CDR1 is MDHEN, CDR2 SYDVKM, per germline. The CDR3 loop is CASRREGGTEAFF. CDR3 bases: TGTGCCAGCAGGCGGGAGGGGGGCACTGAAGCTTTCTTT.

The chain links TRBV5-4 to TRBJ2-2; D ambiguous. V was cut by 6 bases and J by 8 bases, with 8 bases left in between. CDR1 is SGHNT, CDR2 YYREEE, per germline (reference sequence). CDR3 length: 11 amino acids. CDR3 sequence: CASIQEGELFF. The CDR3 coding sequence is TGTGCCAGCATCCAAGAAGGGGAGCTGTTTTTT.

This clone turned up a few times. The CDR3 sequence is CASSRAGTENIQYF. The CDR3 DNA is TGTGCCAGCAGTCGAGCCGGGACAGAAAACATTCAGTACTTC. The chain uses TRBV27 and TRBJ2-4; 7 bases fit TRBD1. V shed 5 bases, J shed 5 bases, and the junction held 6 bases outside the gene matches. This CDR3 spans 14 amino acids. Germline loops: CDR1 MNHEY, CDR2 SMNVEV (reference sequence).

The V gene is TRBV6-5, the J gene TRBJ1-1, with TRBD1 as a possible D gene (5 bases). The CDR3 loop spans 14 amino acids. Germline CDR1 and CDR2: MNHEY and SVGAGI. Trimming removed 3 bases from V and 5 bases from J, with 13 bases in between. CDR3 loop: CASSYGRVDTEAFF. The CDR3, as DNA: TGTGCCAGCAGTTATGGCAGGGTAGATACTGAAGCTTTCTTT.

J is TRBJ2-1 and V is TRBV9, with TRBD2 matching over 10 bases. Per germline, CDR1 SGDLS and CDR2 YYNGEE. This CDR3 has 17 residues. V lost 4 bases, J lost 7 bases, and 14 bases stayed unmatched. This CDR3 reads CASSPLAGVRNRNEQFF. The CDR3 DNA sequence: TGTGCCAGCAGCCCCCTAGCGGGAGTGCGGAACAGAAATGAGCAGTTCTTC.

The chain is built from TRBV27 and TRBJ2-2; the D gene is possibly TRBD1 (6 bases). This CDR3 comprises 13 residues. Germline lookup yields CDR1 MNHEY and CDR2 SMNVEV (reference sequence). V was shortened by 6 bases and J by 4 bases, with 9 bases between the two germline ends. CDR3 sequence: CASRLQGTGELFF. CDR3 sequence (DNA): TGTGCCAGCAGATTACAGGGCACCGGGGAGCTGTTTTTT.

The chain's CDR3 is CASSYRAGSQETQYF. Written as DNA, the CDR3 is TGTGCCAGCAGTTACCGGGCGGGATCGCAAGAGACCCAGTACTTC. The rearrangement links TRBV6-6 to TRBJ2-5; perhaps TRBD2 as D (6 bases). This CDR3 spans 15 amino acids. Between the trimmed V and J ends, which lost 2 bases and 2 bases, there was a span of 12 bases. Per the germline V gene, CDR1 is MNHNY and CDR2 is SVGAGI (reference sequence).

The chain has TRBV28 and TRBJ1-2; D not resolved. Germline V CDR1 and CDR2: MDHEN, SYDVKM. With 3 bases removed from V and 4 bases from J, the gap between germline ends came to 12 bases. CDR3 length equals 14 residues. CDR3 residues: CASSLPDESYGYTF. The CDR3 nucleotides read TGTGCCAGCAGTTTGCCGGACGAGTCCTATGGCTACACCTTC.

This clone was seen only once. The rearrangement uses TRBV5-1 and TRBJ2-7; D not certain. The CDR3 has 11 amino acids. V was shortened by 2 bases and J by 6 bases, with 6 bases between the two germline ends. The germline V gene encodes CDR1 SGHRS and CDR2 YFSETQ. The CDR3 DNA is TGCGCCAGCAGCTTAGGGCCCGAGCAGTACTTC. It specifies CASSLGPEQYF.

The V and J genes are TRBV30 and TRBJ1-2; TRBD1 aligns across 8 bases. CDR1 is GTSNPN and CDR2 is SVGIG in the germline V gene (reference sequence). This CDR3 comprises 14 residues. V lost 4 bases and J lost 3; bases outside the gene matches: 7. The CDR3 reads CAWNPGTGDYGYTF. The CDR3 DNA is TGTGCCTGGAACCCTGGGACAGGAGACTATGGCTACACCTTC.

V is TRBV9 and J is TRBJ2-3; 9 bases align to TRBD2. J lost 1 base, V lost 3 bases, and 0 bases had no gene match. CDR3 length: 14 amino acids. Germline V gene data show CDR1 as SGDLS and CDR2 as YYNGEE. As DNA, the CDR3 is TGTGCCAGCAGCGGACTAGCGGGCACAGATACGCAGTATTTT. As protein: CASSGLAGTDTQYF.

J is TRBJ1-6 and V is TRBV27; no definite D call. Germline values: CDR1 MNHEY, CDR2 SMNVEV (reference sequence). Trimming pared 6 bases from V and 0 bases from J, leaving 15 bases between. This CDR3 comprises 17 residues. The CDR3 region is CASRPTVGSSYNSPLHF. The DNA of the CDR3 is TGTGCCAGCAGGCCGACGGTTGGGAGCTCCTATAATTCACCCCTCCACTTT.

The sample holds one count of this clone. The CDR3 bases are TGTGCCAGCAGCTTAGATGGGGACTACCTCTCCTACGAGCAGTACTTC. It codes for CASSLDGDYLSYEQYF. V and J are TRBV7-9 and TRBJ2-7; the match to TRBD2 covers 7 bases. The CDR3 runs 16 residues. Germline V lookup: CDR1 SEHNR, CDR2 FQNEAQ (reference sequence). Losses at the gene ends were 1 base for V and 0 bases for J; bases not matched to a gene: 6.

This rearrangement joins TRBV19 to TRBJ2-3; TRBD1 aligns across 9 bases. The CDR3 totals 15 residues. J gave up 2 bases and V 6 bases, and 6 bases lay outside the gene matches. Germline CDR1 is LNHDA and CDR2 is SQIVND (reference sequence). The CDR3 bases are TGTGCCAGTAGCTCCGGGACAGGGTTCACAGATACGCAGTATTTT. It yields the protein CASSSGTGFTDTQYF.

The chain couples TRBV27 to TRBJ1-6; TRBD1 agrees at 9 bases. CDR1 is MNHEY, CDR2 SMNVEV, per germline (reference sequence). Germline trimming cut 6 bases from V and 9 bases from J; bases unmatched to any gene: 6. The CDR3 sequence is 14 residues long. DNA for the CDR3: TGTGCCAGCAGACTACCGGGACAGGGTTCACCCCTCCACTTT. This sequence encodes CASRLPGQGSPLHF.

The chain employs TRBV6-5 and TRBJ1-5; 10 nucleotides match TRBD1. With V trimmed by 6 bases and J by 5 bases, 7 bases remained unmatched. CDR3 length: 15 amino acids. CDR1 MNHEY and CDR2 SVGAGI come from the germline V gene. CDR3 in amino acids: CASRVSGTGDQPQHF. DNA of the CDR3: TGTGCCAGCAGAGTGTCCGGGACAGGGGATCAGCCCCAGCATTTT.